The source of this T cell receptor beta chain is a study of blood T cells in healthy people across ages. PBMCs numbering at least 7 million were isolated per sample. A minimum of 5 micrograms of total RNA was extracted per sample. Trimming took 2 bases from V and 0 from J, leaving 10 bases between them. CDR3 length: 16 amino acids. Germline CDR1 reads SGHVS; CDR2 reads FQNEAQ. Next came a second PCR, run for about 6 to 11 cycles, which used a sample-barcoded 5' primer along with a J-beta primer mix. TCRdb redid the calling of the 5' RACE reads with MiXCR, one entry per CDR3 protein. The sample contains approximately 900,000 distinct CDR3 sequences, 25% to 35% of which appear only once. This same sample was also part of a study on T cells of mothers and their children. That paper adds: Six or seven children and their three healthy Caucasian mothers were the donors. Every mother produced more than 10 million TCR beta CDR3 reads, whereas every child provided about 3 million.

The rearrangement links TRBV7-8 to TRBJ1-4; D not certain. The sample comprised blood. The clonotype originates from a woman aged 40 to 50 in good health. Here the CDR3 DNA reads TGTGCCAGCAGCTTAAAGGCAGCAGCAACTAATGAAAAACTGTTTTTT. Amino acids: CASSLKAAATNEKLFF.